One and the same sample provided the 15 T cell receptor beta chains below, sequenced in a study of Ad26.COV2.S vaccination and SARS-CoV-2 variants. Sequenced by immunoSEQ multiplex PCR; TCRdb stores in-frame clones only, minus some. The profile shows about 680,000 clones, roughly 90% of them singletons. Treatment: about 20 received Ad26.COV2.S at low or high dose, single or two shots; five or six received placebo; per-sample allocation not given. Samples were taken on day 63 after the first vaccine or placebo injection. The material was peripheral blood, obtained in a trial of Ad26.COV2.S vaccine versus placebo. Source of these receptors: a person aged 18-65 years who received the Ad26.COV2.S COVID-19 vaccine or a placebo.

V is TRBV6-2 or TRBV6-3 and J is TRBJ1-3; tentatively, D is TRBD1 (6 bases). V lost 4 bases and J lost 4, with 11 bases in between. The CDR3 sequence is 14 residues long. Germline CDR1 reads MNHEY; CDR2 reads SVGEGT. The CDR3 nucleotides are TGTGCCAGCAGTTCGATCGACAGGGGAAACACCATATATTTT. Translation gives CASSSIDRGNTIYF.

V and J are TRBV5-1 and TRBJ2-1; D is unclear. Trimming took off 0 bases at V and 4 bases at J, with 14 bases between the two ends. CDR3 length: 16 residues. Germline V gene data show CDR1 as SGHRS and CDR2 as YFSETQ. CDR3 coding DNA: TGCGCCAGCAGCTTGGTGGGCACTCCAATTTACAATGAGCAGTTCTTC. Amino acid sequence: CASSLVGTPIYNEQFF.

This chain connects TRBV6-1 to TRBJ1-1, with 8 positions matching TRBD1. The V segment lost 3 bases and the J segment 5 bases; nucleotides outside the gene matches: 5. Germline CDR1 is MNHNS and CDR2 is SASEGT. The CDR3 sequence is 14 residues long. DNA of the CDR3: TGTGCCAGCAGTGATGCAGGGGGCTTAACTGAAGCTTTCTTT. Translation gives CASSDAGGLTEAFF.

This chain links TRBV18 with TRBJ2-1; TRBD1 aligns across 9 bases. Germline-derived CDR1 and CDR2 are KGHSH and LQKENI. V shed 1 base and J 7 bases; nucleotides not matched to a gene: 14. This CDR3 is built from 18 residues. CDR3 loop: CASSPRQIRQGDLNEQFF. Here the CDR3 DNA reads TGTGCCAGCTCACCACGTCAAATCCGACAGGGGGATTTGAATGAGCAGTTCTTC.

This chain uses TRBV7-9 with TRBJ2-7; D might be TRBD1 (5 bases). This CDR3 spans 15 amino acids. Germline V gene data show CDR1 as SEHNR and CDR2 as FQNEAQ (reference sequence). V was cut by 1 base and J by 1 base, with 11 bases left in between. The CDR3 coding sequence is TGTGCCAGCAGCTTAGGGGGTACAGGTTCCTACGAGCAGTACTTC. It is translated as CASSLGGTGSYEQYF.

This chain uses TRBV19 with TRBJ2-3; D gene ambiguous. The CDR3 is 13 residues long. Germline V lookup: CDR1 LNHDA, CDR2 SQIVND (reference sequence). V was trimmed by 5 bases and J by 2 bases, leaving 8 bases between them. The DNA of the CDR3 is TGTGCCAGTAGTGGTCTAGTCACAGATACGCAGTATTTT. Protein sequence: CASSGLVTDTQYF.

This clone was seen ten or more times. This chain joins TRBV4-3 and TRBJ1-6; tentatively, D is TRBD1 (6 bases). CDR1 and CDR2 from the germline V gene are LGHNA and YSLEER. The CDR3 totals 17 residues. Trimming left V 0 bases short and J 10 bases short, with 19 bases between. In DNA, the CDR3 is TGCGCCAGCAGCCAAGATGCAGGGGCGGTCACCAGGTCACCCCTCCACTTT. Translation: CASSQDAGAVTRSPLHF.

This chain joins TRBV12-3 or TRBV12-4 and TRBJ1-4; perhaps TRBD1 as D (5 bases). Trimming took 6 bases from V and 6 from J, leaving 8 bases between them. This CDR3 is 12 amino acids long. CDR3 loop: CASRGRDEKLFF. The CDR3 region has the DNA TGTGCCAGCAGGGGACGGGATGAAAAACTGTTTTTT.

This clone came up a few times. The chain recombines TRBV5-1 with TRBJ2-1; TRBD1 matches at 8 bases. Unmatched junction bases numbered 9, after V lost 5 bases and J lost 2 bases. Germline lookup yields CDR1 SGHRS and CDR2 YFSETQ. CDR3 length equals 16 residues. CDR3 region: CASSKSLTGAYNEQFF. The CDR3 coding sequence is TGCGCCAGCAGTAAGAGCCTGACAGGGGCCTACAATGAGCAGTTCTTC. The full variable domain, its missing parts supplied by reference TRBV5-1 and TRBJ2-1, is KAGVTQTPRYLIKTRGQQVTLSCSPISGHRSVSWYQQTPGQGLQFLFEYFSETQRNKGNFPGRFSGRQFSNSRSEMNVSTLELGDSALYLCASSKSLTGAYNEQFFGPGTRLTVL.

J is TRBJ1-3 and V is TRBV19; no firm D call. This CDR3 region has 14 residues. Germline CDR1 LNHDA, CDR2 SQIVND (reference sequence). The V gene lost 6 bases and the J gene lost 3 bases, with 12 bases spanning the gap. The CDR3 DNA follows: TGTGCCAGTAGGTCTGAGGTATTTGGAAACACCATATATTTT. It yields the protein CASRSEVFGNTIYF.

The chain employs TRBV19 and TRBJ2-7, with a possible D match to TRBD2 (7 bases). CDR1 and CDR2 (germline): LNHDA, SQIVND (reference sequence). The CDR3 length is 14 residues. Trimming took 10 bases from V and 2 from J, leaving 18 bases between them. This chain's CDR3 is CATRGDTDPYEQYF. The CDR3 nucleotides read TGTGCCACCCGGGGGGACACAGACCCCTACGAGCAGTACTTC. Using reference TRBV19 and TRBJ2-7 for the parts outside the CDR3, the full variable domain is DGGITQSPKYLFRKEGQNVTLSCEQNLNHDAMYWYRQDPGQGLRLIYYSQIVNDFQKGDIAEGYSVSREKKESFPLTVTSAQKNPTAFYLCATRGDTDPYEQYFGPGTRLTVT.

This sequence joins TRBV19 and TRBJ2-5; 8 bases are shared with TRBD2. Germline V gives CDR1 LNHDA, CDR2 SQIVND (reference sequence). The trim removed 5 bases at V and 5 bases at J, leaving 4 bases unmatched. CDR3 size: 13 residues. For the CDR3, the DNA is TGTGCCAGTAGTTCGACTAGCGTGGAGACCCAGTACTTC. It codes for CASSSTSVETQYF.

The CDR3: CASSPQDTQYF. CDR3 DNA sequence: TGTGCCAGCAGCCCGCAAGATACGCAGTATTTT. This chain connects TRBV7-2 to TRBJ2-3; D gene unclear. The CDR3 has 11 residues. Germline lookup yields CDR1 SGHTA and CDR2 FQGNSA. With 5 bases removed from V and 5 bases from J, the gap between germline ends came to 5 bases.

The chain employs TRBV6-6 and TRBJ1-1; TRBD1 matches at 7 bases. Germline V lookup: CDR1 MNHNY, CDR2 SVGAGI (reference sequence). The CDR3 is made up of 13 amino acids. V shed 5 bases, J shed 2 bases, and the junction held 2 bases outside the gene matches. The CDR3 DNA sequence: TGTGCCAGCAGTAGACAGGGCAACACTGAAGCTTTCTTT. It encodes CASSRQGNTEAFF.

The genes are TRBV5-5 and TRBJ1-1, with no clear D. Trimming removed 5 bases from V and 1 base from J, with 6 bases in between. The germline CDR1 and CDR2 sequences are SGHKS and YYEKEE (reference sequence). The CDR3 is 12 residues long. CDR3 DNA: TGTGCCAGCAGGTGGGAGAACACTGAAGCTTTCTTT. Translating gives CASRWENTEAFF.